The TCR beta chain under discussion was sequenced for a study of shared clonotypes between healthy human individuals. At the level of the study: The donor pool was made up of a couple of women and three men aged 18 to 49. The study used three CD4 naive, three CD4 memory, two CD8 naive and one CD8 memory plate per donor.

In germline, CDR1 is SNHLY, CDR2 FYNNEI. CDR3 size: 11 residues. Method: immunoSEQ multiplex PCR; TCRdb's copy keeps in-frame clones and lacks some. This table holds 850,000 to 1,200,000 clones, more than 65% found once. Note on this clone: One junction end does not reproduce the germline sequence, and a read error may be involved.

The sequenced sample was memory CD4+ T cells sorted from blood. Sample subset: CD45RA-negative fraction. The chain has TRBV2 and TRBJ1-2; D perhaps matches TRBD1 (6 bases). This TCR derives from a man aged 18 to 29 in good health. CDR3 loop: CASRQGYDYTF. The CDR3 region has the DNA TGTGCCAGCAGACAGGGATATGACTACACCTTC.